This T cell receptor beta chain was retrieved from a study of technical replicates of blood from a few donors. Sequenced by immunoSEQ multiplex PCR; TCRdb stores in-frame clones only, minus some. The sample contains approximately 59,000 clones, about 95% of which appear only once. V was pared by 2 bases and J by 0 bases, with 9 bases of the junction left unmatched. The germline V gene encodes CDR1 SGHAT and CDR2 FQNNGV. The CDR3 contains 17 residues. The receptor was derived from a human donor in good health. Some clones in this sample may be carry-over from other donors' samples. Sequencing was performed on PBMCs. The V and J genes are TRBV11-2 and TRBJ2-7; 8 nucleotides line up with TRBD1. CDR3 amino acids: CASSLFQGADFSYEQYF. The CDR3 DNA sequence: TGTGCCAGCAGCTTATTCCAGGGGGCCGACTTCTCCTACGAGCAGTACTTC.